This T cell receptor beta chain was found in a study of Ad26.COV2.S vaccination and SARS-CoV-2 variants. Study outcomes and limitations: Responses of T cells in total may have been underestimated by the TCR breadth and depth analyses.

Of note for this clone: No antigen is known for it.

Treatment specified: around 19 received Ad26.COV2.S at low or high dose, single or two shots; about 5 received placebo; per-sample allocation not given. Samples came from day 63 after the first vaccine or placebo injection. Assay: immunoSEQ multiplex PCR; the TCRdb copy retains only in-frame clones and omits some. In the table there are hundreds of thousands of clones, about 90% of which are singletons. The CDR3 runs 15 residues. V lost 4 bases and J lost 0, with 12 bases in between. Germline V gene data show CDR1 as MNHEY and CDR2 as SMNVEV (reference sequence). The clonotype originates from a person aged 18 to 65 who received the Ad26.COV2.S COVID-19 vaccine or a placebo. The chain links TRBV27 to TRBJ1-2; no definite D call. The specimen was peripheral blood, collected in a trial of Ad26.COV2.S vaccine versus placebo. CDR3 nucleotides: TGTGCCAGCAGTTCTTCCCTAGCTTCTAACTATGGCTACACCTTC. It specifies CASSSSLASNYGYTF.